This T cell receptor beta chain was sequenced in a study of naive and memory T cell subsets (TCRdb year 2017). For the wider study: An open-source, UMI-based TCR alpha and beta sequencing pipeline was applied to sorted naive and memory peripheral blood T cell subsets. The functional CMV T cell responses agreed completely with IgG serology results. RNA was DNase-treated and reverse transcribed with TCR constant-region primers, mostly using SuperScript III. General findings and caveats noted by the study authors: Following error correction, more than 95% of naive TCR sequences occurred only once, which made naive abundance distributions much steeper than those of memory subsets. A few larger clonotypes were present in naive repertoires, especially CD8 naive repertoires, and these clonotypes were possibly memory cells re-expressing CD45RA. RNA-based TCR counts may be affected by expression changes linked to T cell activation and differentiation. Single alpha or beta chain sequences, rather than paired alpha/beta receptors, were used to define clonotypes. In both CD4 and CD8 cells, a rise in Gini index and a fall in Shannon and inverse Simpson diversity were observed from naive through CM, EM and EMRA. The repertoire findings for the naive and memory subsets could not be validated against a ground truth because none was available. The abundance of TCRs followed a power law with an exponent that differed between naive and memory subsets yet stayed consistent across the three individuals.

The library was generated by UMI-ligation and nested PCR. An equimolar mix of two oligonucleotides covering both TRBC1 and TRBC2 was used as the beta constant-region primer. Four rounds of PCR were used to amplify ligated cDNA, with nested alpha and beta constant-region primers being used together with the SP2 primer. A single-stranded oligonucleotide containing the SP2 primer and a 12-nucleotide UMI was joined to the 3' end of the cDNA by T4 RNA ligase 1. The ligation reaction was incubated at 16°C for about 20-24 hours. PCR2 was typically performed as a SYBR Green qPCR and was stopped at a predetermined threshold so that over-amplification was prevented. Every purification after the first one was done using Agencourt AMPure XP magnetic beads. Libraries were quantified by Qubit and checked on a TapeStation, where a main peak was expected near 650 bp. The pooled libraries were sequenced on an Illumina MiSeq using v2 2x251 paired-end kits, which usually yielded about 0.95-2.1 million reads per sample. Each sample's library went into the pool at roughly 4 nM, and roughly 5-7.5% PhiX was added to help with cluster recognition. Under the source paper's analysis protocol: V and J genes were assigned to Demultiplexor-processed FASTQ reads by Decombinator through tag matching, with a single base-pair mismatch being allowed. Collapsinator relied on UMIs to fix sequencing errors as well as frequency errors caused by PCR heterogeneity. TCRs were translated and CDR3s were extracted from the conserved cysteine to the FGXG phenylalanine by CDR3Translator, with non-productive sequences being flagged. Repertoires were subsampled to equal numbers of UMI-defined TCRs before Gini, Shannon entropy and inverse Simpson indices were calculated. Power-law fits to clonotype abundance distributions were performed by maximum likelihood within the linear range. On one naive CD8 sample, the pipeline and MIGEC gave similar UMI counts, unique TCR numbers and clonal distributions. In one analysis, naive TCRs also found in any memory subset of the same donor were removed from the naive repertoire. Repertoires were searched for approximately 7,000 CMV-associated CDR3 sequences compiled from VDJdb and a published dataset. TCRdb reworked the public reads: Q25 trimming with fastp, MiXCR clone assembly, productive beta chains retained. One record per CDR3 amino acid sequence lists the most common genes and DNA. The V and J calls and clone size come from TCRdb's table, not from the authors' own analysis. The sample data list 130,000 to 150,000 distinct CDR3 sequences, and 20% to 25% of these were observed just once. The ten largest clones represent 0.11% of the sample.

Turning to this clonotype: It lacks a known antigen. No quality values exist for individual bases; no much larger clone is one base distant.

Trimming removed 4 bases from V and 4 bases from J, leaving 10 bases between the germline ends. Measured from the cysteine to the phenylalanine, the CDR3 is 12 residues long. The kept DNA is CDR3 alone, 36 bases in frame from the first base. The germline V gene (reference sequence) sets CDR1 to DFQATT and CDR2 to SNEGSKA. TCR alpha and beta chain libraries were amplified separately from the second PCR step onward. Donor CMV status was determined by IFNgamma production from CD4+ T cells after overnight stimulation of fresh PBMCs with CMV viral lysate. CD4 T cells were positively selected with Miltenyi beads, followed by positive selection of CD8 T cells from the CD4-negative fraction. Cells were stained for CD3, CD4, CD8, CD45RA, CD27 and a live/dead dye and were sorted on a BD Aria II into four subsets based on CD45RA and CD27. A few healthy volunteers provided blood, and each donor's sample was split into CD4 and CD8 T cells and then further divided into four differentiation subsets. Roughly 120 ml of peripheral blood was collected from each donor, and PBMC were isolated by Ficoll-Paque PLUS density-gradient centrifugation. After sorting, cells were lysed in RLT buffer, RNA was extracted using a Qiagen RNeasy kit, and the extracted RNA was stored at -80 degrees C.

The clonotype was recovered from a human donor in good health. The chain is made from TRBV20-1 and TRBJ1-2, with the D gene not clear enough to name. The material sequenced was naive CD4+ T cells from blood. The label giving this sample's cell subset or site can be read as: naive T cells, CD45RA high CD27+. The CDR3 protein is CSAIAQIYGYTF. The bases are TGCAGTGCTATAGCTCAGATCTATGGCTACACCTTC.